This TCR beta chain was captured in a study of shared clonotypes between healthy human individuals. Regarding the study as a whole: Sharing of clonotypes among donors was expected to vary with sequencing depth. Shared clonotypes across all four donors exceeded non-shared ones in generation probability.

Deep level was the assay's run setting. TCRdb keeps only in-frame clones here, not all; method: immunoSEQ multiplex PCR. The data show approximately 980,000 clones, less than 85% seen once. The investigators split CD4+ cells into a CD45RA+ naive subset and a CD45RA-negative memory subset. J gave up 5 bases and V 4 bases, and 11 bases lay outside the gene matches. Germline V gene data show CDR1 as KGHSH and CDR2 as LQKENI. This CDR3 has 16 amino acids. On this clone: Its specificity is not known.

Specimen: memory CD4+ T cells sorted from blood. Subset defined: CD45RA-negative fraction. This receptor was taken from a man between 18 and 35 years old in good health. This chain links TRBV18 with TRBJ2-5; 9 bases align to TRBD1. Here the CDR3 reads CASSRVRDRASETQYF. The CDR3 DNA follows: TGTGCCAGCTCACGGGTCCGGGACAGGGCTTCGGAGACCCAGTACTTC.